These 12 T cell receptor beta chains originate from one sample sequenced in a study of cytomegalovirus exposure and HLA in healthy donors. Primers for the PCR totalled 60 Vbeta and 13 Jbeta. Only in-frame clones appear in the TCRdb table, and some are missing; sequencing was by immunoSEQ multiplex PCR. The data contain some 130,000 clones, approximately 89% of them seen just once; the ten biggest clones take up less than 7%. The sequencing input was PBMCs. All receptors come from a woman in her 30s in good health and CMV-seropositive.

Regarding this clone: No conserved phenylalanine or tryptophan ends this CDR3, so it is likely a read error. CDR3 in DNA: TGCGCCAGCAGCCCTAGGACAACGGAAGGCTACACCCTC. Amino acid sequence: CASSPRTTEGYTL. The V and J genes are TRBV5-1 and TRBJ1-2; the D gene is possibly TRBD1 (5 bases). V was pared by 4 bases and J by 8 bases, with 15 bases between. Germline CDR1 SGHRS, CDR2 YFSETQ. The CDR3 contains 13 residues.

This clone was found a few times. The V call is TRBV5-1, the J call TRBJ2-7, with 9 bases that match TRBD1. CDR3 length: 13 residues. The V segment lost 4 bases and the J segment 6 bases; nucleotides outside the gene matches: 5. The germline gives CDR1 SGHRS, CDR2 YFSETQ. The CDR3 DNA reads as TGCGCCAGCAGCCCCCGGGACAGGGTCGAGCAGTACTTC. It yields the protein CASSPRDRVEQYF. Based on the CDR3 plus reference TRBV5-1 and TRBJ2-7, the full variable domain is KAGVTQTPRYLIKTRGQQVTLSCSPISGHRSVSWYQQTPGQGLQFLFEYFSETQRNKGNFPGRFSGRQFSNSRSEMNVSTLELGDSALYLCASSPRDRVEQYFGPGTRLTVT.

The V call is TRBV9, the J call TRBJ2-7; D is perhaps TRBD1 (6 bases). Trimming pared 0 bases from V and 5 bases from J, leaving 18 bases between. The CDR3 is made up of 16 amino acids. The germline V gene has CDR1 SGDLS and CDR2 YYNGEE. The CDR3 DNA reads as TGTGCCAGCAGCGTAGCGTTGGGGGCTGAGTGGGACGAGCAGTACTTC. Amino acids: CASSVALGAEWDEQYF. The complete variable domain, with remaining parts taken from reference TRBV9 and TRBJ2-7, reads DSGVTQTPKHLITATGQRVTLRCSPRSGDLSVYWYQQSLDQGLQFLIQYYNGEERAKGNILERFSAQQFPDLHSELNLSSLELGDSALYFCASSVALGAEWDEQYFGPGTRLTVT.

The chain's CDR3 is CASSLSGGGTGELFF. For the CDR3, the DNA is TGTGCCAGCAGCTTATCTGGAGGCGGGACCGGGGAGCTGTTTTTT. The chain joins TRBV11-3 to TRBJ2-2; the D gene is possibly TRBD2 (5 bases). CDR3 size: 15 residues. V was cut by 2 bases and J by 5 bases, with 12 bases left in between. The germline V gene has CDR1 SGHNT and CDR2 YENEEA.

CDR3: CASSEKYGTGEGNTEAFF. Written as DNA, the CDR3 is TGTGCCAGCAGTGAAAAATACGGGACAGGGGAGGGAAACACTGAAGCTTTCTTT. V and J are TRBV6-1 and TRBJ1-1; 10 bases map to TRBD1. The germline CDR1 and CDR2 sequences are MNHNS and SASEGT. This CDR3 has 18 amino acids. V shed 2 bases, J shed 2 bases, and the junction held 11 bases outside the gene matches.

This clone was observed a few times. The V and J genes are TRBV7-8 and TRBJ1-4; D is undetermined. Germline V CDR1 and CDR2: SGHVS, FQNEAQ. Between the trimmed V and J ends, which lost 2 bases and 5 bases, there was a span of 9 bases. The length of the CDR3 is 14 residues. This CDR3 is CASSLTAPNEKLFF. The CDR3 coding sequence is TGTGCCAGCAGCTTAACAGCACCGAATGAAAAACTGTTTTTT.

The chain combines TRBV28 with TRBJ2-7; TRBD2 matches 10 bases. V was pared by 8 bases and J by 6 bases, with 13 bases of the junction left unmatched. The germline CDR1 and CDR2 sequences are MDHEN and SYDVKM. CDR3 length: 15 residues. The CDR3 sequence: CASPKGTSGKSEQYF. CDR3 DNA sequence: TGTGCCAGCCCAAAGGGAACTAGCGGGAAATCCGAGCAGTACTTC.

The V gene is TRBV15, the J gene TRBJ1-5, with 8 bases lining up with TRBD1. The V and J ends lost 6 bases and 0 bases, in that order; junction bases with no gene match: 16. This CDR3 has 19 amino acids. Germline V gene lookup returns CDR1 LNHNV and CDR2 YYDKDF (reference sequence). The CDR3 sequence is CATRPQGRGLGNSNQPQHF. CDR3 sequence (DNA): TGTGCCACCAGGCCCCAGGGCAGGGGGCTTGGTAATAGCAATCAGCCCCAGCATTTT. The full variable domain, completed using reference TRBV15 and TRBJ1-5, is DAMVIQNPRYQVTQFGKPVTLSCSQTLNHNVMYWYQQKSSQAPKLLFHYYDKDFNNEADTPDNFQSRRPNTSFCFLDIRSPGLGDTAMYLCATRPQGRGLGNSNQPQHFGDGTRLSIL.

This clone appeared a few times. CDR3: CASSFRRGQPQHF. In DNA form, the CDR3 reads TGTGCCAGCAGTTTCAGGCGGGGGCAGCCCCAGCATTTT. The genes are TRBV27 and TRBJ1-5, with a possible D match to TRBD1 (5 bases). V lost 3 bases, J lost 7 bases, and 10 bases lay in between. CDR1 and CDR2 from the germline V gene are MNHEY and SMNVEV (reference sequence). This CDR3 has 13 residues.

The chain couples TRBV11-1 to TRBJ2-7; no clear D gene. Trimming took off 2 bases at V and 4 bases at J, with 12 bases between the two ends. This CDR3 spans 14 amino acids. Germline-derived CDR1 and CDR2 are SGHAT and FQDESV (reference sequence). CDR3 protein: CASSLLSEKYEQYF. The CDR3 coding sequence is TGTGCCAGCAGCTTACTGAGTGAGAAATACGAGCAGTACTTC.

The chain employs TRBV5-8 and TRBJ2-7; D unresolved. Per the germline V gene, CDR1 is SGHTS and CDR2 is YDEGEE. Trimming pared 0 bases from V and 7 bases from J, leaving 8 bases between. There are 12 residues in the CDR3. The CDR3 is CASSLGTVEQYF. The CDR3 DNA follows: TGTGCCAGCAGCTTGGGAACGGTAGAGCAGTACTTC.

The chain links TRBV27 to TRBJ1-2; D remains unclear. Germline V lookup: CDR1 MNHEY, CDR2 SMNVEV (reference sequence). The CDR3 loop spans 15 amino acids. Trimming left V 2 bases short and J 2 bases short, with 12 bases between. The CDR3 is CASSLTWAGNYGYTF. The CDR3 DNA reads TGTGCCAGCAGTTTAACCTGGGCGGGGAACTATGGCTACACCTTC.